Following are 8 T cell receptor beta chains from one sample sequenced in a study of T cells after yellow fever vaccination (dated by TCRdb to between 2018 and 2021). The library was built by means of 5' RACE. Sequenced using an Illumina HiSeq 2500. The public reads were reanalyzed by TCRdb: fastp trimming at Q25, MiXCR alignment, in-frame beta chains only. CDR3 protein sequences are deduplicated, and each keeps its most common genes and DNA. This sample is represented by over 110,000 distinct CDR3 sequences; 7.7% of them were singletons. The ten top clones hold under 0.85% of the sample. The sample's treatment or condition label, in plain terms: live attenuated yellow fever vaccine strain. Sequencing used CD4+ T cells sorted from PBMCs, obtained 5 days after the yellow fever booster vaccination. The receptors shown here come from a man aged 30 to 39 who received the YFV17D yellow fever vaccine.

This clonotype was seen ten or more times. V usage is TRBV6-6 and J usage is TRBJ2-3; TRBD2 matches 9 bases. Germline V CDR1 and CDR2: MNHNY, SVGAGI (reference sequence). Losses at the gene ends were 6 bases for V and 4 bases for J; bases not matched to a gene: 14. This CDR3 has 17 amino acids. CDR3 coding DNA: TGTGCCAGCAGCCAACCGACTAGCGGCAGAACGGCAGATACGCAGTATTTT. Its translation: CASSQPTSGRTADTQYF.

This clonotype was counted many times. V is TRBV20-1 and J is TRBJ2-7; D gene unclear. Per germline, CDR1 DFQATT and CDR2 SNEGSKA (reference sequence). V was clipped by 0 bases and J by 3 bases, with 12 bases between them. This CDR3 contains 14 residues. CDR3 nucleotides: TGCAGTGCTAGAGAGCCGATAATAGACTACGAGCAGTACTTC. Its protein is CSAREPIIDYEQYF.

V usage is TRBV7-2 and J usage is TRBJ2-7; a weak D match, TRBD2 (5 bases). The CDR3 has 14 residues. The germline V gene encodes CDR1 SGHTA and CDR2 FQGNSA. Deletions cut 4 bases from V and 5 bases from J, with 15 bases between. The CDR3 here is CASSSRAPSNEQYF. DNA of the CDR3: TGTGCCAGCAGCTCACGCGCCCCTAGCAACGAGCAGTACTTC.

This clonotype was counted a few times. This rearrangement joins TRBV18 to TRBJ1-4; D is perhaps TRBD1 (5 bases). Germline CDR1 and CDR2: KGHSH and LQKENI. Trimming stripped 5 bases from V and 0 bases from J, with 10 bases between. The CDR3 runs 15 residues. CDR3 sequence: CASSFLTATNEKLFF. The CDR3 nucleotides are TGTGCCAGCTCATTCTTGACAGCAACTAATGAAAAACTGTTTTTT.

This clonotype appeared many times. This chain joins TRBV5-1 and TRBJ2-6; a weak D match, TRBD2 (5 bases). Trimming removed 7 bases at V and 4 bases at J, with 15 bases between. The CDR3 consists of 15 residues. From germline, CDR1 is SGHRS and CDR2 YFSETQ. CDR3 amino acids: CASGTDGVGANVLTF. CDR3 DNA: TGCGCCAGCGGAACTGACGGGGTCGGGGCCAACGTCCTGACTTTC.

This clonotype was picked up many times. The chain employs TRBV4-2 and TRBJ2-3, with TRBD2 identical over 12 bases. The germline V gene has CDR1 LGHNA and CDR2 YNFKEQ. This CDR3 region has 21 residues. V was clipped by 1 base and J by 0 bases; unmatched bases: 14. For the CDR3, the DNA is TGTGCCAGCAGCCAAGGCCTAACTAGCGGGAGGCCCCCTTCTAGCACAGATACGCAGTATTTT. Translating it yields CASSQGLTSGRPPSSTDTQYF.

There are many counts of this clonotype. The rearrangement joins TRBV10-3 to TRBJ2-7; no reliable D call. Deletions cut 8 bases from V and 6 bases from J, with 14 bases between. The CDR3 is 12 residues long. Germline V lookup: CDR1 ENHRY, CDR2 SYGVKD. DNA of the CDR3: TGTGCCATCGGGCTCCCTAGTCGCGAGCAGTACTTC. Its translation: CAIGLPSREQYF.

The rearrangement links TRBV10-3 to TRBJ2-1; TRBD1 agrees at 9 bases. V lost 10 bases to trimming and J lost 6 bases; unmatched junction nucleotides: 10. The CDR3 contains 14 residues. The V gene's germline CDR1 is ENHRY and CDR2 SYGVKD. The CDR3, as DNA: TGTGCCACCGCCGGGACAGGGAATGCCAATGAGCAGTTCTTC. Amino acid sequence: CATAGTGNANEQFF.